This T cell receptor beta chain was sequenced during a study of OX40 agonist ivuxolimab in advanced cancers. Study background: Ivuxolimab is a fully human IgG2 antibody that activates OX40 (CD134).

The data were produced by immunoSEQ multiplex PCR, yet TCRdb's version contains in-frame clones alone and is incomplete. The data contain about 35,000 clones, 65% to 85% of them singletons. This CDR3 has 19 residues. Germline CDR1 reads MDHEN; CDR2 reads SYDVKM. The V and J ends lost 5 bases and 6 bases, in that order; junction bases with no gene match: 15. The chain combines TRBV28 with TRBJ2-1; 14 bases match TRBD2. The TCR comes from an adult with an advanced solid tumor such as melanoma, head and neck, liver or kidney cancer. The sample was CD4+ or CD8+ T cells sorted from blood, taken in a trial of the OX40 agonist ivuxolimab. The CDR3 coding sequence is TGTGCCAGCAGTCTTCCGCCGGGACTAGCGGGAGATCCGGGCAATGAGCAGTTCTTC. Encoded protein: CASSLPPGLAGDPGNEQFF.